This TCR beta chain is from a study of CD8+ T cells in alopecia areata. As to this clone: Its antigen is not identified. In the same sample, other DNA sequences code for this CDR3.

Notes on the study in general: Persistence in scalp and blood during tofacitinib was observed for many expanded lesional clones. Within the top 100, expanded CD8+ clones significantly decreased with tofacitinib, as did scalp clonality.

This CDR3 has 13 amino acids. V was cut by 0 bases and J by 2 bases, with 5 bases left in between. From germline, CDR1 is SGHRS and CDR2 YFSETQ. Specified treatment: oral pan-JAK inhibitor, 5-10 mg twice daily. Sequencing used cDNA as its template, made by extracting RNA and reverse transcribing it. TCRdb's copy holds only in-frame clones and misses some; the assay was immunoSEQ multiplex PCR. The sample has 150,000 to 200,000 clones, about three fifths seen once. This clonotype originated in a human donor with alopecia areata. This chain connects TRBV5-1 to TRBJ1-1, with unresolved D. The sequencing used CD4+ T cells sorted from blood, collected at week 24, from a patient treated with tofacitinib. The CDR3 DNA is TGCGCCAGCAGCTTGGGGGGAAACACTGAAGCTTTCTTT. This translates into CASSLGGNTEAFF.